Following are 5 T cell receptor beta chains from one sample sequenced in a study of blood T cell repertoires in COVID-19. TCRdb's copy holds only in-frame clones and misses some; the assay was immunoSEQ multiplex PCR. The repertoire holds approximately 150,000 clones, with about 86% as singletons. The source material was PBMCs or T cells enriched from blood (not recorded which). These receptors were taken from a man between 35 and 55 years old with acute COVID-19.

The chain employs TRBV5-4 and TRBJ2-2, with D tentatively TRBD2 (7 bases). Trimming took 9 bases from V and 2 from J, leaving 20 bases between them. Germline V gives CDR1 SGHNT, CDR2 YYREEE (reference sequence). The CDR3 has 16 residues. This CDR3 is CATMKGGGVNTGELFF. CDR3 DNA sequence: TGTGCCACCATGAAGGGGGGAGGGGTCAACACCGGGGAGCTGTTTTTT.

This clone has a handful of counts. CDR3 sequence: CATSRDYQENIQYF. The CDR3, as DNA: TGTGCCACCAGCAGAGATTACCAGGAAAACATTCAGTACTTC. The V gene is TRBV15, the J gene TRBJ2-4; D is unclear. Trimming removed 0 bases from V and 5 bases from J, with 8 bases in between. The CDR3 length is 14 residues. CDR1 and CDR2 (germline): LNHNV, YYDKDF (reference sequence).

In the case of this clone: Its ends do not fully match the called genes, so a read error is possible. The J gene is TRBJ1-3, the V gene TRBV5-1; maybe TRBD1 (5 bases). The CDR3 covers 14 residues. Germline V CDR1 and CDR2: SGHRS, YFSETQ. The CDR3: CATSPGGVGDTIYF. As DNA, the CDR3 is TGCGCCACTTCACCAGGAGGGGTTGGAGACACCATATATTTT.

The chain carries TRBV30 and TRBJ1-6; weak D call: TRBD1 (5 bases). The CDR3 extends over 13 amino acids. Trimming shortened V by 5 bases and J by 5 bases, and 10 bases separated the two germline ends. Germline lookup yields CDR1 GTSNPN and CDR2 SVGIG (reference sequence). CDR3 residues: CAWETENNSPLHF. The CDR3, as DNA: TGTGCCTGGGAGACAGAAAATAATTCACCCCTCCACTTT.

The rearrangement links TRBV2 to TRBJ2-1; 8 bases align to TRBD2. The CDR3 is made up of 17 amino acids. V was clipped by 1 base and J by 2 bases; unmatched bases: 7. Looked up from germline, CDR1 is SNHLY and CDR2 is FYNNEI. CDR3 protein: CASSEVAGGWTYNEQFF. In DNA form, the CDR3 reads TGTGCCAGCAGTGAAGTGGCGGGAGGATGGACCTACAATGAGCAGTTCTTC.